Detailed here is one T cell receptor beta chain. Its target is unknown. The CDR3 length is 17 residues. Germline V gene data show CDR1 as SGDLS and CDR2 as YYNGEE. Trimming shortened V by 4 bases and J by 0 bases, and 19 bases separated the two germline ends. The sample comes from a study of cytomegalovirus exposure and HLA in healthy donors. Overall study context: Out of about 360 genotyped donors, 81% belonged to the Caucasian-associated ancestry cluster.

Both 60 Vbeta primers and 13 Jbeta primers went into the PCR. Profiling relied on immunoSEQ multiplex PCR, and the TCRdb table lists in-frame clones only, not all of them. The profile covers around 190,000 clones, with about 88% appearing a single time and roughly 0.33% taken by the ten largest. General study findings and limits: Compared with the roughly 700-donor mean, an Asian-associated ancestry cluster reportedly had fewer N-insertions, according to a later analysis. Analyzed later, association rates of TCRs varied across HLA loci, with DRB1 most and HLA-C fewest.

The sequence derives from a woman in her thirties in good health and CMV-seronegative. The rearrangement joins TRBV9 to TRBJ1-1; D unclear. The sample taken for sequencing was PBMCs. The CDR3 loop reads CASSPRFEDFMNTEAFF. Here the CDR3 DNA reads TGTGCCAGCAGCCCACGGTTCGAGGACTTCATGAACACTGAAGCTTTCTTT.